This entry lists 10 T cell receptor beta chains sequenced from one sample in a study of CD8 T cells in ankylosing spondylitis. MiXCR, applied by TCRdb to the 5' RACE reads, yields one record per CDR3 protein. Of 180,000 or so distinct CDR3 sequences listed, 11% are singletons. Sequenced: blood, either unsorted or a sorted T cell fraction (not recorded which). The receptors here all came from a male donor with ankylosing spondylitis or in good health (not recorded which).

About this clonotype: A junction end diverges from the germline sequence, so it may reflect a read error. The chain joins TRBV11-2 to TRBJ2-2; no definite D call. CDR3 size: 13 residues. Per the germline V gene, CDR1 is SGHAT and CDR2 is FQNNGV. The CDR3 DNA follows: TGTGCCAGCAGCCTAGAAGGCCCCGGGGAGCTGTTTTTT. It specifies CASSLEGPGELFF.

This clonotype was detected only a few times. The J gene is TRBJ2-3, the V gene TRBV11-2; the D gene is possibly TRBD1 (5 bases). V lost 1 base to trimming and J lost 5 bases, with 13 bases between them. The CDR3 length is 15 residues. Germline values: CDR1 SGHAT, CDR2 FQNNGV. In nucleotides, the CDR3 is TGTGCCAGCAGCTTAGCAGCCTCCCAGGGAGATACGCAGTATTTT. It translates to CASSLAASQGDTQYF.

The rearrangement links TRBV12-3 or TRBV12-4 to TRBJ1-2, with D uncertain. The CDR3 totals 12 residues. V shed 5 bases and J shed 8 bases, with 12 bases lying between them. This chain's CDR3 is CASSDGARGYTF. The CDR3 DNA sequence: TGTGCCAGCAGTGACGGCGCCAGGGGCTACACCTTC.

In its sample, this clonotype was seen many times. This sequence joins TRBV10-3 and TRBJ2-7; TRBD1 aligns across 7 bases. Germline CDR1 reads ENHRY; CDR2 reads SYGVKD. After removal of 6 bases from V and 3 bases from J, the junction contained 8 bases not matched to a gene. CDR3 length: 14 residues. The chain's CDR3 is CAIRPGTDFYEQYF. Here the CDR3 DNA reads TGTGCCATCAGACCCGGGACAGATTTCTACGAGCAGTACTTC.

Only a few counts were recorded for this clonotype. The chain combines TRBV5-1 with TRBJ2-2; 7 bases fit TRBD1. The V gene's germline CDR1 is SGHRS and CDR2 YFSETQ. The CDR3 runs to 16 residues. V lost 4 bases to trimming and J lost 0 bases; unmatched junction nucleotides: 6. CDR3 loop: CASSHFGTANTGELFF. CDR3 bases: TGCGCCAGCAGCCACTTTGGGACAGCGAACACCGGGGAGCTGTTTTTT.

A remark on this clonotype: A much larger clone differs from this one at a single base, so this may be a read error. The chain is built from TRBV29-1 and TRBJ2-1; 11 bases agree with TRBD2. The CDR3 is 20 residues long. Germline V lookup: CDR1 SQVTM, CDR2 ANQGSEA. The DNA for the CDR3 is TGCAACGTTGATGATCCTCCGGCTAGCGGGAGGCCAATGTCCTACAATGAGCAGTTCTTC. It encodes CNVDDPPASGRPMSYNEQFF.

The gene calls are TRBV11-3 and TRBJ2-3; D is unclear. The V end lost 4 bases, the J end lost 5 bases, and 10 bases lay between the germline ends. This CDR3 has 13 residues. The germline V gene has CDR1 SGHNT and CDR2 YENEEA. Here the CDR3 DNA reads TGTGCCAGCAGCTACTTAGGGCAAGATACGCAGTATTTT. This encodes CASSYLGQDTQYF.

To note about this clonotype: A much larger clone sits a single nucleotide away, making a read error possible. The chain is built from TRBV2 and TRBJ2-7, with D unresolved. V lost 8 bases and J lost 0, with 14 bases in between. Per germline, CDR1 SNHLY and CDR2 FYNNEI. The CDR3 length is 14 residues. The CDR3 DNA follows: TGTGCCAGCGCGGAAGACGTCCTCTCCTACGAGCAGTACTTC. Residues: CASAEDVLSYEQYF.

This clonotype has at least ten counts. The chain is built from TRBV6-1 and TRBJ2-7; D remains ambiguous. The CDR3 contains 13 residues. V lost 7 bases to trimming and J lost 0 bases, with 10 bases between them. CDR1 is MNHNS, CDR2 SASEGT, per germline. As DNA, the CDR3 is TGTGCCAGCAAACTCCCGAGCTCCTACGAGCAGTACTTC. Translated, it gives CASKLPSSYEQYF.

This clonotype was observed many times. This chain links TRBV4-3 with TRBJ2-3; TRBD2 matches at 7 bases. The CDR3 consists of 15 residues. Per the germline V gene, CDR1 is LGHNA and CDR2 is YSLEER. V shed 7 bases, J shed 2 bases, and the junction held 9 bases outside the gene matches. Here the CDR3 reads CASMSGLHNTDTQYF. CDR3 coding DNA: TGCGCCAGCATGTCGGGACTACACAACACAGATACGCAGTATTTT.